One sample yielded the 10 T cell receptor beta chains listed below, sequenced in a study of control samples from healthy donors and cancer patients. Generated by immunoSEQ multiplex PCR, the TCRdb table keeps only in-frame clones and is missing some. The sample lists about 140,000 clones, around 92% occurring once. Sequencing used blood. Receptors were obtained from a man aged 30-40 years in good health.

The J gene is TRBJ2-7, the V gene TRBV19, with TRBD2 matching over 10 bases. The germline CDR1 and CDR2 sequences are LNHDA and SQIVND (reference sequence). This CDR3 is 16 amino acids long. The V gene end was trimmed by 5 bases and the J gene end by 2 bases; junction bases not matched to a gene: 9. CDR3 loop: CASSSSYSGGTYEQYF. CDR3 in DNA: TGTGCCAGTAGTTCCTCATATAGCGGGGGGACCTACGAGCAGTACTTC.

The V gene is TRBV9, the J gene TRBJ2-1; 10 bases map to TRBD1. This CDR3 is built from 15 residues. V lost 2 bases, J lost 8 bases, and 7 bases stayed unmatched. Germline values: CDR1 SGDLS, CDR2 YYNGEE. CDR3 nucleotide sequence: TGTGCCAGCAGCGTTAGACAGGGGGCGGGCGATGAGCAGTTCTTC. It is translated as CASSVRQGAGDEQFF.

The chain couples TRBV11-3 to TRBJ1-1; D may be TRBD1 (5 bases). Germline CDR1 and CDR2: SGHNT and YENEEA. Trimming removed 5 bases from V and 2 bases from J, with 12 bases in between. The CDR3 is 14 amino acids. The CDR3 sequence: CASSPGGVNTEAFF. As DNA, the CDR3 is TGTGCCAGCAGCCCTGGAGGGGTCAACACTGAAGCTTTCTTT.

This clone has more than one count but fewer than ten. One end of the junction varies from germline; a read error may be responsible. This chain links TRBV28 with TRBJ1-1; a weak D match, TRBD1 (6 bases). CDR3 length: 12 residues. CDR1 and CDR2 (germline): MDHEN, SYDVKM. Here the CDR3 reads CASSLSTGQAHF. In DNA, the CDR3 is TGTGCCAGCAGTTTATCGACAGGCCAGGCCCATTTT.

V gene TRBV6-6 combines with J gene TRBJ2-7, with D perhaps matching TRBD2 (5 bases). The CDR3 covers 14 residues. CDR1 is MNHNY, CDR2 SVGAGI, per germline (reference sequence). V was cut by 5 bases and J by 0 bases, with 11 bases left in between. The CDR3 region has the DNA TGTGCCAGCAGTGCGGACTCTAGCTCCTACGAGCAGTACTTC. Its translation is CASSADSSSYEQYF.

The V gene is TRBV4-2, the J gene TRBJ2-1, with TRBD2 matching over 10 bases. From germline, CDR1 is LGHNA and CDR2 YNFKEQ. The CDR3 sequence is 16 residues long. V lost 0 bases, J lost 7 bases, and 6 bases stayed unmatched. In nucleotides, the CDR3 is TGTGCCAGCAGCCAAGATCTCAGCGGGGGGGCGAATGAGCAGTTCTTC. As protein: CASSQDLSGGANEQFF.

In its sample, this clone was seen a few times. The chain carries TRBV7-2 and TRBJ1-1, with 7 bases aligning to TRBD1. Germline V gives CDR1 SGHTA, CDR2 FQGNSA. The junction had 11 bases not matched to a gene; V was cut back by 5 bases and J by 5 bases. The CDR3 has 15 residues. In DNA form, the CDR3 reads TGTGCCAGCAGCCCGTCGACAGGGAGAGGAACTGAAGCTTTCTTT. Protein product: CASSPSTGRGTEAFF.

The V call is TRBV27, the J call TRBJ2-1; the D gene is possibly TRBD2 (6 bases). There are 14 residues in the CDR3. Germline CDR1 reads MNHEY; CDR2 reads SMNVEV (reference sequence). Deletions cut 3 bases from V and 2 bases from J, with 8 bases between. The DNA of the CDR3 is TGTGCCAGCAGTTTGACGGGGGCCTACAATGAGCAGTTCTTC. It is translated as CASSLTGAYNEQFF.

The genes are TRBV29-1 and TRBJ2-1, with 9 bases matching TRBD1. There are 14 residues in the CDR3. The germline V gene has CDR1 SQVTM and CDR2 ANQGSEA. Trimming removed 7 bases from V and 5 bases from J; junction bases left unmatched: 9. CDR3 protein: CSDAGTGRNNEQFF. The CDR3 nucleotides are TGCAGCGATGCCGGGACAGGGAGGAACAATGAGCAGTTCTTC.

Worth noting for this clone: Other DNA variants within this sample encode the same CDR3. J is TRBJ2-7 and V is TRBV2; D gene ambiguous. Germline V gives CDR1 SNHLY, CDR2 FYNNEI. The CDR3 totals 11 residues. Trimming pared 4 bases from V and 3 bases from J, leaving 4 bases between. CDR3 coding DNA: TGTGCCAGCAGTGCCCTCTACGAGCAGTACTTC. Amino acids: CASSALYEQYF.